Listed below are T cell receptor beta chains from one sample, sequenced in a study of OX40 agonist ivuxolimab in advanced cancers. The protocol was immunoSEQ multiplex PCR, while the TCRdb copy is restricted to in-frame clones and leaves out a portion. The repertoire holds over 70,000 clones, with around 89% as singletons. The starting material was CD4+ or CD8+ T cells sorted from blood, obtained in a trial of the OX40 agonist ivuxolimab. The receptors were gathered from an adult with an advanced solid tumor such as melanoma, head and neck, liver or kidney cancer. Both conserved end residues are part of each CDR3.

length	V	J	CDR3
13	TRBV28	TRBJ2-5	CASSSGGEETQYF
14	TRBV28	TRBJ2-1	CASSGRDFYNEQFF
14	TRBV6-5	TRBJ1-1	CASVRTGLDTEAFF
15	TRBV18	TRBJ2-3	CASSPNPDSTDTQYF
17	TRBV7-9	TRBJ1-1	CASSHDSTGAGNTEAFF
14	TRBV19	TRBJ1-1	CASTTQEGTTEAFF
13	TRBV7-9	TRBJ2-7	CASSLIQYGEQYF
13	TRBV27	.	CASRWTGGFEQYF
14	TRBV10-3	TRBJ1-4	CAISGERGNEKLFF
16	TRBV5-1	TRBJ2-7	CASTGWAGALSYEQYF
13	TRBV29-1	TRBJ2-5	CSVITTDQETQYF
13	TRBV27	TRBJ2-1	CASTSPPGREQFF
15	TRBV19	TRBJ1-2	CASSPLGGPVHGYTF
14	TRBV6-5	TRBJ1-1	CASSLSGVNTEAFF
12	TRBV30	TRBJ2-7	CAWSSGDYEQYF
12	TRBV18	TRBJ1-2	CASSLLSTAGTF
16	TRBV5-4	TRBJ2-3	CASTLRLDSNTDTQYF
15	TRBV13	TRBJ2-5	CASSLETSGKETQYF
15	TRBV11-1	TRBJ2-7	CASSLLTGLTYEQYF
15	TRBV4-1	TRBJ2-7	CASSPRTSGTYEQYF
16	TRBV4-1	TRBJ1-5	CASSQYPGQNNQPQHF
14	TRBV19	TRBJ2-1	CASSIDGGYAEQFF
13	TRBV5-4	TRBJ2-1	CASSPVSYNEQFF
14	TRBV9	TRBJ1-6	CASSVSGMGSPLHF
12	TRBV5-6	TRBJ2-7	CASSLEGYEQYF
14	TRBV27	TRBJ2-3	CASSDKMGADTQYF
18	TRBV10-3	TRBJ1-1	CAIRVRIDHSGSLTEAFF
17	TRBV9	TRBJ2-3	CASSVETSGRLPDAQYF
15	TRBV15	TRBJ2-1	CATSPNTLFYNEQFF
17	TRBV6-1	TRBJ2-2	CASSETAASGNTGELFF
15	TRBV6-5	TRBJ2-7	CASSPGLAGVDEQYF
13	TRBV6-6	TRBJ1-5	CASSYLGNQPQHF
18	TRBV4-1	TRBJ2-1	CASSQVPPGTSSNNEQFF
12	TRBV27	TRBJ2-1	CASSALRNEQFF
13	TRBV6-6	TRBJ1-6	CASSLYDNSPLHF
14	TRBV7-2	TRBJ2-7	CASTKQRGSYEQYF
16	TRBV19	TRBJ2-2	CASSNGGLANTGELFF